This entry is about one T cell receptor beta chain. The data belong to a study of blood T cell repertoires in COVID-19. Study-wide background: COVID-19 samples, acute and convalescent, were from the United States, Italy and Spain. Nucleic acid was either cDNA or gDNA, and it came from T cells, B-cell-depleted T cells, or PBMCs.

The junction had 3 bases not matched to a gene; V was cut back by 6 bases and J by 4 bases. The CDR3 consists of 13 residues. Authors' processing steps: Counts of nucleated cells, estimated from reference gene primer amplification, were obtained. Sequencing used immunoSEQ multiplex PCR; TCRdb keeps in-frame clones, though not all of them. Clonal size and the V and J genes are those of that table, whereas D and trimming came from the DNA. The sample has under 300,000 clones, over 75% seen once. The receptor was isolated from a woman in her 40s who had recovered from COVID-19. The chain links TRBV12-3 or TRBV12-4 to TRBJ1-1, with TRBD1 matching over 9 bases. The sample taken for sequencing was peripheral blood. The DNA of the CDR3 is TGTGCCAGCAGAATGACAGGGGGCACTGAAGCTTTCTTT. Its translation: CASRMTGGTEAFF.